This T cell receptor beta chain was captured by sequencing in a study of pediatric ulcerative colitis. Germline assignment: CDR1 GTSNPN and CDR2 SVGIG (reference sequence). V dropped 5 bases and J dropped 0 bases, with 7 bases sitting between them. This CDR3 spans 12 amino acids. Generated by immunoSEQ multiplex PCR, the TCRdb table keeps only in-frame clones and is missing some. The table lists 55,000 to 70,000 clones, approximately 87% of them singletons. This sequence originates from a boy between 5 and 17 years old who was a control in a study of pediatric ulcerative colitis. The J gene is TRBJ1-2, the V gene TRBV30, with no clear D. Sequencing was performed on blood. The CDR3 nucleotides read TGTGCCTGGGACACGACTAACTATGGCTACACCTTC. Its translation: CAWDTTNYGYTF.